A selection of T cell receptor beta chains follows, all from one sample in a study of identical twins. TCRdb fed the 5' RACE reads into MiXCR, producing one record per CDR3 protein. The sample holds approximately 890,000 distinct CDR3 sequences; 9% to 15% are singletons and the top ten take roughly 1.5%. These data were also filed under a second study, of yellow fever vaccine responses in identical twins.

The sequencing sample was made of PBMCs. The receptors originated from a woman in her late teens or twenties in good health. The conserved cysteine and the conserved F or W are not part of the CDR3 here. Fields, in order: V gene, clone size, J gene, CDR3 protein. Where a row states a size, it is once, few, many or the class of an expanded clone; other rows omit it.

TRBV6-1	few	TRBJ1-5	ASSPGGYNQPQH
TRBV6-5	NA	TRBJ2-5	ASSTMGTQY
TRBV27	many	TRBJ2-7	ASSLKGFLKQY
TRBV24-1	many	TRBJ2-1	ATSDPYSGEGAYNEQF
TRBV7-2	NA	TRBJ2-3	ASSLVWVSTDTQY
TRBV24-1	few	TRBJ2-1	ATSDVAGPSYNEQF
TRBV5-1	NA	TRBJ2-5	ASSWGQGAGTGETQY
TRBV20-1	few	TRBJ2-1	SARELAGGPLGYNEQF
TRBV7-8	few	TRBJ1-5	ASSSGQGFQPQH
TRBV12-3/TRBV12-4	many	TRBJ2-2	ASSLWPGGFSGELF
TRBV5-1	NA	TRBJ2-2	ASSLLVSANTGELF
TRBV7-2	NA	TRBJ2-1	ASSLATSGVYNEQF
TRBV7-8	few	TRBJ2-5	ASSSLSGAGTQY
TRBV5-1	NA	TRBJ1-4	ASSSDRPTNEKLF
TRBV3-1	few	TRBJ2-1	ASSQGGGVYNEQF
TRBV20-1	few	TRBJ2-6	SAALMDSGANVLT
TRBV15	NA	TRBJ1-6	ATSVGQLNSPLH
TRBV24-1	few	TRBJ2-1	ATSWGDAYNEQF
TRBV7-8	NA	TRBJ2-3	ASRRDRGADTQY
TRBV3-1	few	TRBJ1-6	ASSQESGRGYNSPLH
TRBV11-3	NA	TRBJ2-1	ASSPSLAAYNEQF
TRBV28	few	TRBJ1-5	ASSYSLTGLGQPQH
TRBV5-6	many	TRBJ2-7	ASSLRPSYEQY
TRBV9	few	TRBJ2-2	ASSVLDTGELF
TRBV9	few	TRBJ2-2	ASSNRETNTGELF
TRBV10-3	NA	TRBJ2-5	AISESRLAGGETQY
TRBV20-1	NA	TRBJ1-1	SARDGGANTEAF